This T cell receptor beta chain was sequenced during a study of blood T cell repertoires in COVID-19. Some clones are missing from TCRdb's copy, which holds only in-frame ones; the method was immunoSEQ multiplex PCR. This table has 270,000 or so clones, approximately 89% appearing once. Living in about two dozen US areas, the participants were between roughly 18 and 89 years of age. Symptom resolution, clearance, or two negative PCRs marked donors in Cohort 3 as recovered. Trimming pared 5 bases from V and 2 bases from J, leaving 25 bases between. CDR3 length equals 20 residues. CDR1 and CDR2 (germline): ENHRY, SYGVKD.

The material sequenced was PBMCs or T cells enriched from blood (not recorded which). This receptor was taken from a woman between 18 and 30 years old who had recovered from COVID-19. The gene calls are TRBV10-3 and TRBJ2-6; tentatively, D is TRBD2 (7 bases). CDR3 in amino acids: CAISFPERRGGLTGANVLTF. CDR3 DNA sequence: TGTGCCATCAGTTTCCCGGAGCGGAGGGGGGGACTAACTGGGGCCAACGTCCTGACTTTC.